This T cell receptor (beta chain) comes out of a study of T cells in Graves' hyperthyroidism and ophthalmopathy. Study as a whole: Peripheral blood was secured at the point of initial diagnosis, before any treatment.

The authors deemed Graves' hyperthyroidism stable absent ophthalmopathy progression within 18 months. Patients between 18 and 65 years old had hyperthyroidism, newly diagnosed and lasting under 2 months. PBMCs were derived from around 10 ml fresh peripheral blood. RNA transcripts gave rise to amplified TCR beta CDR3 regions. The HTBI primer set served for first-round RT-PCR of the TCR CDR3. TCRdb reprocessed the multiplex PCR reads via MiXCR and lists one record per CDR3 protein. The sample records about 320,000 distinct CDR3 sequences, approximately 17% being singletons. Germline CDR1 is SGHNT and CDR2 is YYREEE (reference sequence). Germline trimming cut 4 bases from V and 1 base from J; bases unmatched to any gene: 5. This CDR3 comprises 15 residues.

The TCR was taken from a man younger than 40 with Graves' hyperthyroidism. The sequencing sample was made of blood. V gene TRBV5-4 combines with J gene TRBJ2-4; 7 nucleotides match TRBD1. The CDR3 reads CASSDRERAKNIQYF. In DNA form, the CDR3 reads TGTGCCAGCAGCGACAGGGAGAGGGCCAAAAACATTCAGTACTTC.